The rows below give T cell receptor beta chains drawn from one sample of a study of T cell responses to AZD1222 COVID-19 vaccine. Assay: immunoSEQ multiplex PCR; the TCRdb copy retains only in-frame clones and omits some. The sample consists of approximately 28,000 clones, about 92% of them appearing once. The starting material was peripheral blood, obtained 28 days after the second AZD1222 dose. These receptors all come from an adult who received the AZD1222 COVID-19 vaccine. CDR3s include the opening cysteine and the closing phenylalanine or tryptophan. Only part of the rows carry a size: once, few, many, or a class if the clone is expanded.

NA	TRBV5-5	TRBJ2-1	CASSLRMGEPRNEQFF
NA	TRBV19	TRBJ1-1	CASSKGMNTEAFF
NA	TRBV19	TRBJ2-2	CASSVIGRLAGATGELFF
NA	TRBV7-2	TRBJ2-7	CASCATGGPTYEQYF
NA	TRBV6-5	TRBJ1-1	CASDSGQGGHTEAFF
NA	TRBV6-5	TRBJ1-1	CASRKGPNTEAFF
NA	TRBV7-3	TRBJ2-5	CASSMDRTSQETQYF
NA	TRBV5-6	TRBJ2-3	CASSFRLAGKADTQYF
NA	TRBV20-1	TRBJ1-5	CSASRLGDRLNQPQHF
NA	TRBV11-2	TRBJ1-4	CASSLAGTAISWEKLFF
NA	TRBV28	TRBJ2-1	CASSRLAGVYEQFF
NA	TRBV4-3	TRBJ2-7	CASSQEPGYEQYF
NA	TRBV2	TRBJ2-1	CASRTDYSSYNEQFF
once	TRBV18	TRBJ1-5	CASSDTGRGQPQHF
NA	TRBV30	TRBJ1-6	CAWTPGVSPLHF